These T cell receptor beta chains were read from a single sample in a study of T cell repertoires in cytomegalovirus infection. Antigens for these TCRs are unknown. In TCRdb, the reads were re-called with MiXCR into one record per CDR3 protein. The sample shows about 280,000 distinct CDR3 sequences, roughly a fifth of them seen only once. The source material was cultured PBMCs, sampled from culture after CMV antigen stimulation. These TCRs come from a human donor in good health (CMV status not recorded). Some clones in this sample may be carry-over from other donors' samples. Each CDR3 is given with its conserved first and last residue. Fields, in order: clone size, D gene, V gene, J gene, CDR3 protein, CDR3 DNA. A D gene is named only where the DNA matches it firmly. Part of the rows lack a size; the others show once, few, many or a class for expanded clones.

many	NA	TRBV7-2	TRBJ2-5	CASSLTVRETQYF	TGTGCCAGCAGCTTAACAGTCCGGGAGACCCAGTACTTC
few	NA	TRBV7-9	TRBJ2-1	CASSLTSAYNEQFF	TGTGCCAGCAGCTTAACATCGGCATACAATGAGCAGTTCTTC
many	NA	TRBV7-2	TRBJ2-2	CASSLEGTGLGELFF	TGTGCCAGCAGCTTAGAGGGGACCGGGTTAGGGGAGCTGTTTTTT
NA	TRBD1	TRBV2	TRBJ1-2	CARDRDRDVYGYTF	TGTGCCAGAGACCGGGACAGGGACGTCTATGGCTACACCTTC
NA	TRBD1	TRBV28	TRBJ2-4	CASSRTGGRDIQYF	TGTGCCAGCAGCCGGACAGGGGGTAGGGACATTCAGTACTTC
NA	NA	TRBV6-5	TRBJ2-2	CASSYSWGSGELFF	TGTGCCAGCAGTTACTCGTGGGGTTCCGGGGAGCTGTTTTTT
few	TRBD2	TRBV5-1	TRBJ2-2	CASSLVSSGSGGELFF	TGCGCCAGCAGCTTGGTGTCTAGCGGGAGTGGCGGGGAGCTGTTTTTT
NA	NA	TRBV5-1	TRBJ1-1	CASSLVAANTEAFF	TGCGCCAGCAGCTTGGTGGCTGCGAACACTGAAGCTTTCTTT
many	NA	TRBV7-9	TRBJ2-5	CASSFLETQYF	TGTGCCAGCAGCTTCCTTGAGACCCAGTACTTC
many	TRBD1	TRBV7-8	TRBJ1-1	CASSLAGGVLAEAFF	TGTGCCAGCAGCTTGGCAGGGGGAGTGCTTGCTGAAGCTTTCTTT
NA	NA	TRBV7-2	TRBJ2-5	CASNSLAIQETQYF	TGTGCCAGCAATTCGCTAGCGATCCAAGAGACCCAGTACTTC
few	TRBD2	TRBV11-3	TRBJ2-7	CASSPGLAGERAYEQYF	TGTGCCAGCAGCCCGGGACTAGCGGGAGAAAGGGCCTACGAGCAGTACTTC
NA	TRBD2	TRBV28	TRBJ2-1	CASSSSGLSYNEQFF	TGTGCCAGCAGTTCTAGCGGGCTCTCCTACAATGAGCAGTTCTTC
few	NA	TRBV30	TRBJ2-1	CAWSGGNEQFF	TGTGCCTGGAGTGGAGGCAATGAGCAGTTCTTC
few	TRBD2	TRBV6-1	TRBJ2-3	CASRKASGGTDTQYF	TGTGCCAGCAGAAAGGCTAGCGGGGGCACAGATACGCAGTATTTT
many	NA	TRBV10-1	TRBJ1-1	CASSDEGGNTEAFF	TGCGCCAGCAGTGACGAGGGAGGGAACACTGAAGCTTTCTTT
NA	NA	TRBV20-1	TRBJ1-1	CSADRGMLNTEAFF	TGCAGTGCCGATAGGGGTATGTTGAACACTGAAGCTTTCTTT
few	NA	TRBV6-4	TRBJ2-2	CASSDWGAGELFF	TGTGCCAGCAGTGACTGGGGGGCCGGGGAGCTGTTTTTT
NA	TRBD2	TRBV4-3	TRBJ2-7	CASSQAGGLPYEQYF	TGCGCCAGCAGCCAAGCGGGAGGCCTACCCTACGAGCAGTACTTC
many	NA	TRBV7-2	TRBJ1-2	CASSLGVTGNYGYTF	TGTGCCAGCAGCCTAGGAGTGACGGGAAACTATGGCTACACCTTC
few	TRBD1	TRBV28	TRBJ1-1	CASSLGKGQFMNTEAFF	TGTGCCAGCAGCCTCGGAAAGGGACAGTTCATGAACACTGAAGCTTTCTTT
NA	TRBD1	TRBV6-6	TRBJ1-1	CASRRQGYTEAFF	TGTGCCAGCAGACGACAGGGGTACACTGAAGCTTTCTTT
many	NA	TRBV11-3	TRBJ2-1	CASSSDPGWGNEQFF	TGTGCCAGCAGTAGCGACCCCGGTTGGGGTAATGAGCAGTTCTTC
NA	NA	TRBV5-6	TRBJ1-1	CASSFPDREAFF	TGTGCCAGCAGCTTCCCCGACAGAGAAGCTTTCTTT
NA	NA	TRBV6-6	TRBJ1-2	CASSYGAVHNYGYTF	TGTGCCAGCAGTTACGGTGCGGTTCATAACTATGGCTACACCTTC
few	NA	TRBV24-1	TRBJ2-5	CATSDPREVKGRETQYF	TGTGCCACCAGTGATCCAAGGGAGGTGAAAGGGAGGGAGACCCAGTACTTC